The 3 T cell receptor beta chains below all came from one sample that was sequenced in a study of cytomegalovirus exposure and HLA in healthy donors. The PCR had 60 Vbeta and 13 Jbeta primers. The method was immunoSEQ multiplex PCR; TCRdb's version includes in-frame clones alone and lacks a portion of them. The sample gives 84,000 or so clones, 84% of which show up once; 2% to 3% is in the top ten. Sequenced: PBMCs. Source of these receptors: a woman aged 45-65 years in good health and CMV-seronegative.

The CDR3 DNA reads TGCGCCAGCAGCCAAGAAGAGTTAGGGGGCAAAGAAGCTTTCTTT. Protein: CASSQEELGGKEAFF. This chain joins TRBV4-1 and TRBJ1-1; 7 positions agree with TRBD1. Germline-derived CDR1 and CDR2 are MGHRA and YSYEKL. The CDR3 contains 15 residues. Losses at the gene ends were 0 bases for V and 8 bases for J; bases not matched to a gene: 9.

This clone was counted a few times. CDR3 sequence reads: CASSQGDGDYGYTF. The CDR3 DNA reads TGCGCCAGCAGCCAAGGAGACGGGGATTATGGCTACACCTTC. The chain links TRBV4-1 to TRBJ1-2; D ambiguous. The germline CDR1 and CDR2 sequences are MGHRA and YSYEKL. This CDR3 region has 14 residues. V was cut by 1 base and J by 5 bases, with 11 bases left in between.

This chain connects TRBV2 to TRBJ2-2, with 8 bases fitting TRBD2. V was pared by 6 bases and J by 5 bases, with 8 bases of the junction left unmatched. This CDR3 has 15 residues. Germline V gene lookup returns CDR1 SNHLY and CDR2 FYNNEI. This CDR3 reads CASRISGKTTGELFF. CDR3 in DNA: TGTGCCAGCAGGATTAGCGGGAAGACGACCGGGGAGCTGTTTTTT.